This T cell receptor beta chain is from a study of T cell repertoires in urothelial bladder cancer. Study-level information: The approximately twelve resected lesions were three cT0, three cTa, three cT1 and three cT2 or greater. General study results and limits: Up to roughly 15% of carcinoma infiltrating lymphocytes belonged to one T-cell clone. Median T cells were approximately 5,500 in carcinoma and approximately 25,000 in benign specimens.

Libraries were prepared by immunoSEQ multiplex PCR; TCRdb keeps only in-frame clonotypes and omits some of them. The sample gives about 13,000 clones, 66% of which show up once; less than 9% is in the top ten. On this clone: Its target is not known.

Germline V lookup: CDR1 MNHNY, CDR2 SVGAGI (reference sequence). CDR3 length equals 13 residues. V was trimmed by 3 bases and J by 4 bases, leaving 7 bases between them. This receptor was taken from a human donor with urothelial carcinoma. Sequencing input: tumor-infiltrating cells from bladder cancer. The chain joins TRBV6-6 to TRBJ2-4; D is possibly TRBD1 (6 bases). The CDR3 region has the DNA TGTGCCAGCAGTTATGACAGGAAAAACATTCAGTACTTC. It translates to CASSYDRKNIQYF.